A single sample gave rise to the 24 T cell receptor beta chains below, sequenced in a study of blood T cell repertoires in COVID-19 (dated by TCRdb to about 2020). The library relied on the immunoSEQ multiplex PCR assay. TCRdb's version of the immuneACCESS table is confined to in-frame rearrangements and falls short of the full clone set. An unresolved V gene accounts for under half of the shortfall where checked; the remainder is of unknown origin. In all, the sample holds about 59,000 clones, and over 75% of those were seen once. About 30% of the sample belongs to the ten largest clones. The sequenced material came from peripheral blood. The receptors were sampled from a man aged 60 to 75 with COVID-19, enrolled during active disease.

CDR3 DNA sequence: TGTGCCAGCAGTCGCCGGGACAGGGGCGTTGTAGTGGTCCAGAATCAGCCCCAGCATTTT. Its protein is CASSRRDRGVVVVQNQPQHF. This chain links TRBV6-6 with TRBJ1-5, with 10 bases matching TRBD1. The CDR3 extends over 20 amino acids. J lost 4 bases, V lost 5 bases, and 20 bases had no gene match. CDR1 MNHNY and CDR2 SVGAGI come from the germline V gene (reference sequence).

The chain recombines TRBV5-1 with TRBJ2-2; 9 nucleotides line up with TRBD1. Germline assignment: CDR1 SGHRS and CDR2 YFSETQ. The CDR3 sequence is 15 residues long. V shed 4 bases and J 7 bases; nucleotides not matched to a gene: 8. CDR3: CASSPGQGRRGELFF. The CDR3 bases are TGCGCCAGCAGCCCGGGACAGGGACGTCGCGGGGAGCTGTTTTTT.

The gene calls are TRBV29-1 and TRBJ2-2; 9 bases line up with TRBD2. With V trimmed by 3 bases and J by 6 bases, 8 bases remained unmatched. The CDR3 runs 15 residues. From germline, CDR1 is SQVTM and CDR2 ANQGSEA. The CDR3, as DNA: TGCAGCGTTGATCTTAGCGGGGGAAGGGCCGGGGAGCTGTTTTTT. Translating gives CSVDLSGGRAGELFF.

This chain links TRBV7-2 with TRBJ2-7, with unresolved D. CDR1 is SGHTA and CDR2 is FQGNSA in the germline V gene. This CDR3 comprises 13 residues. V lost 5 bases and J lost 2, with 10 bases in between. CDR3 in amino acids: CASSPPSPYEQYF. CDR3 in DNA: TGTGCCAGCAGCCCCCCGTCCCCCTACGAGCAGTACTTC.

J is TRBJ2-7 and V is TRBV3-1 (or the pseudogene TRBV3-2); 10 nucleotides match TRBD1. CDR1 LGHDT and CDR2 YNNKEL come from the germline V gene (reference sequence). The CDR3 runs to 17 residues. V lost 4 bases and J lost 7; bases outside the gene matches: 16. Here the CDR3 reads CASSRNGRDRGYNEQYF. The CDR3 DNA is TGTGCCAGCAGCCGTAATGGCCGGGACAGGGGCTACAATGAGCAGTACTTC.

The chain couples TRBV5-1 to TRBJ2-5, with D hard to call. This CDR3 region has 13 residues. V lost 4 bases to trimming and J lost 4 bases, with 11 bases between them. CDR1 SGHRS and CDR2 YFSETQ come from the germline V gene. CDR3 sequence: CASSRGEPETQYF. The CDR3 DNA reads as TGCGCCAGCAGCAGAGGAGAACCAGAGACCCAGTACTTC.

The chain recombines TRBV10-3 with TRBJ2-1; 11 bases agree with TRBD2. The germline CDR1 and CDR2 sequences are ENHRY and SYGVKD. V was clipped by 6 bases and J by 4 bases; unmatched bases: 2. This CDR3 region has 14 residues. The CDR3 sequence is CAIRTSGSYNEQFF. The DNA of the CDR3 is TGTGCCATCAGAACTAGCGGGAGTTACAATGAGCAGTTCTTC.

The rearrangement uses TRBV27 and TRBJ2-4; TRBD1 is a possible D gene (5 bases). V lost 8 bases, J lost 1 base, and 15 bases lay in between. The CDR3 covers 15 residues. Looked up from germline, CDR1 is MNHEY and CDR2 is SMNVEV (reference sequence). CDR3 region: CASGIGAWAKNIQYF. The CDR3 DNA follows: TGTGCCAGCGGGATAGGGGCGTGGGCCAAAAACATTCAGTACTTC.

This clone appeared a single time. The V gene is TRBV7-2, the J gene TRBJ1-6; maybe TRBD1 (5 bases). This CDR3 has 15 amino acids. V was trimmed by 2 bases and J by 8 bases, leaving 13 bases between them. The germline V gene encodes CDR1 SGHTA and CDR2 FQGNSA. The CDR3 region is CASSLFQGVDSPLHF. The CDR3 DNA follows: TGTGCCAGCAGCTTATTTCAGGGTGTGGATTCACCCCTCCACTTT.

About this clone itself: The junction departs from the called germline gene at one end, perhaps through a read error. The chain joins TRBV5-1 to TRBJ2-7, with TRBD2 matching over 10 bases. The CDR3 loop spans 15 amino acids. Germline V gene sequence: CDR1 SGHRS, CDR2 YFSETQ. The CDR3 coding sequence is TGCGCCAGCAGCTTGGACGGGACTAGCGCCTTAAACCAGGGGTTC. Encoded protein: CASSLDGTSALNQGF.

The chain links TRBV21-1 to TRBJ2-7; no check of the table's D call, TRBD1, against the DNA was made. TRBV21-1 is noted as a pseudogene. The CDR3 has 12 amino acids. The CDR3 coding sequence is TGTGCCCCCCGTCCAGGGCCCTACGAGCAGTACTTC. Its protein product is CAPRPGPYEQYF.

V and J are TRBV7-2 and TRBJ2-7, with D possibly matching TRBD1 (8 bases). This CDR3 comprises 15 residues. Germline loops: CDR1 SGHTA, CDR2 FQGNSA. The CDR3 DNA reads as TGTGCTTCAAGTAAGGGGGGGACAGGTCTCTACGAGCAGTACTTC. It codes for CASSKGGTGLYEQYF.

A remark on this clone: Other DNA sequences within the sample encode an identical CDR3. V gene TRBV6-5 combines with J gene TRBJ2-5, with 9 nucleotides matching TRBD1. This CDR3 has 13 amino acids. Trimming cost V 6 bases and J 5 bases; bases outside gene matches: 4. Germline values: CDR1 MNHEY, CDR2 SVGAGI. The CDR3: CASRTGGVETQYF. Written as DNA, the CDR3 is TGTGCCAGCAGGACAGGGGGTGTGGAGACCCAGTACTTC.

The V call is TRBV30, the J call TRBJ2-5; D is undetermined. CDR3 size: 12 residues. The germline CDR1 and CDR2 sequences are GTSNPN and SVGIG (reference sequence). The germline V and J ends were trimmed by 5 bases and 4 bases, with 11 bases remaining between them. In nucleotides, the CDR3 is TGTGCCTGGGGTAGTAGTGGAGAGACCCAGTACTTC. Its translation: CAWGSSGETQYF.

In DNA form, the CDR3 reads TGTGCCAGCAGCTCCCCCGACGGGTGGAACACCGGGGAGCTGTTTTTT. Translating it yields CASSSPDGWNTGELFF. The chain has TRBV7-2 and TRBJ2-2; no clear D gene. In germline, CDR1 is SGHTA, CDR2 FQGNSA. The CDR3 is made up of 16 amino acids. Trimming shortened V by 4 bases and J by 1 base, and 13 bases separated the two germline ends. Combining the CDR3 with reference TRBV7-2 and TRBJ2-2 gives the whole variable domain GAGVSQSPSNKVTEKGKDVELRCDPISGHTALYWYRQSLGQGLEFLIYFQGNSAPDKSGLPSDRFSAERTGGSVSTLTIQRTQQEDSAVYLCASSSPDGWNTGELFFGEGSRLTVL.

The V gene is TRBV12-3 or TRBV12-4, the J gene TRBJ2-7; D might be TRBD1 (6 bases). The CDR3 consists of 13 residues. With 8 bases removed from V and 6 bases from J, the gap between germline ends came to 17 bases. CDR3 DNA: TGTGCCAGCCGTAGGACAGAGAGGGGCGAGCAGTACTTC. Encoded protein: CASRRTERGEQYF.

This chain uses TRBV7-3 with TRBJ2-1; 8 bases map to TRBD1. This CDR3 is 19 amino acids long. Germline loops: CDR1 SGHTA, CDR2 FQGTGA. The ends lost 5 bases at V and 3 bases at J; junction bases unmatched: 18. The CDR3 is CASSRYNFLDRGGYNEQFF. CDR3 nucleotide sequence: TGTGCCAGCAGCCGATACAACTTCCTAGACAGGGGAGGCTACAATGAGCAGTTCTTC.

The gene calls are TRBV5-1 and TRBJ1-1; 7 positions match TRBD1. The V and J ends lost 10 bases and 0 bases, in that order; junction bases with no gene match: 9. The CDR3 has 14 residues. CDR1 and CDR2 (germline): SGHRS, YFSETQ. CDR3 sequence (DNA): TGCGCCGGTACGACAGGGAATGTGAACACTGAAGCTTTCTTT. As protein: CAGTTGNVNTEAFF.

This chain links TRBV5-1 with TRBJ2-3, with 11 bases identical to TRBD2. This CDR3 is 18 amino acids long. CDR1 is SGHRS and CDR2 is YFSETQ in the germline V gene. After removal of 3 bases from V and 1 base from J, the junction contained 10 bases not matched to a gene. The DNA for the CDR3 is TGCGCCAGCAGCTCTGACCCTAGCGGGGGGTTTGGCACAGATACGCAGTATTTT. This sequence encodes CASSSDPSGGFGTDTQYF.

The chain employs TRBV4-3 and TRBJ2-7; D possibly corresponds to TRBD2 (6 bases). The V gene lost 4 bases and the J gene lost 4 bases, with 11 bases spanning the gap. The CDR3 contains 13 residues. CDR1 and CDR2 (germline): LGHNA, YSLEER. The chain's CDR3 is CASSPGAGYEQYF. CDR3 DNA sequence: TGCGCCAGCAGCCCCGGGGCGGGGTACGAGCAGTACTTC.

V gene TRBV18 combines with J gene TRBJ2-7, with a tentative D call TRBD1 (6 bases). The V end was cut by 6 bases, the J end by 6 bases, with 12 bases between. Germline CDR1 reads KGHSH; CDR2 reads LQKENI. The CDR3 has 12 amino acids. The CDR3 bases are TGTGCCAGCTCCTCGGAACAGGGCGAGCAGTACTTC. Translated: CASSSEQGEQYF. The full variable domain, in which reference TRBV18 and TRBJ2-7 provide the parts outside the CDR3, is NAGVMQNPRHLVRRRGQEARLRCSPMKGHSHVYWYRQLPEEGLKFMVYLQKENIIDESGMPKERFSAEFPKEGPSILRIQQVVRGDSAAYFCASSSEQGEQYFGPGTRLTVT.

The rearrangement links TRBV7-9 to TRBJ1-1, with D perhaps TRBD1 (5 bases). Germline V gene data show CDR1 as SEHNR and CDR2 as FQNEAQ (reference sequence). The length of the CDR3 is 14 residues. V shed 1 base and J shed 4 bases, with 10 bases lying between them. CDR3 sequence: CASSLDGGITEAFF. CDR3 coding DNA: TGTGCCAGCAGCTTAGATGGGGGGATCACTGAAGCTTTCTTT.

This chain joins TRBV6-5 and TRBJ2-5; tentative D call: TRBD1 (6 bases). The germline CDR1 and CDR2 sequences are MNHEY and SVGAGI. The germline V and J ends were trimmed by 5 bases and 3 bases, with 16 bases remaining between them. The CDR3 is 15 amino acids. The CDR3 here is CASSRLRGNKETQYF. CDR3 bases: TGTGCCAGCAGTCGTTTAAGGGGGAACAAAGAGACCCAGTACTTC.

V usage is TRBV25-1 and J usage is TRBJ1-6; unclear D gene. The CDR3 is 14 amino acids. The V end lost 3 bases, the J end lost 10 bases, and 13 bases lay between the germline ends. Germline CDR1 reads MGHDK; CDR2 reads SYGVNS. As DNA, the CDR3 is TGTGCCAGCAGTGAGCCGGGGTCGGACTCACCCCTCCACTTT. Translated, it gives CASSEPGSDSPLHF.